This is a list of T cell receptor beta chains from one sample in a study of Graves' ophthalmopathy and Graves' hyperthyroidism. TCRdb itself ran the multiplex PCR reads through MiXCR, one entry per CDR3 protein. The sample records around 600,000 distinct CDR3 sequences, roughly two fifths being singletons. Sequenced input: peripheral blood. These receptors all come from an adult man with Graves' ophthalmopathy. Each CDR3 is given with its conserved first and last residue. D genes are given only for firm matches. Size tells how often a clone was seen (once, few, many) or the class of an expanded clone, and some rows leave it out.

clone size: -
J gene: TRBJ1-5
D gene: -
V gene: TRBV6-7
CDR3 protein: CASSYSIALRNQPQHF
CDR3 DNA: TGTGCCAGCAGTTACTCGATAGCTCTTAGGAATCAGCCCCAGCATTTT

clone size: -
J gene: TRBJ2-6
D gene: -
V gene: TRBV7-9
CDR3 protein: CASSLGGRESTEAF
CDR3 DNA: TGTGCCAGCAGCTTGGGTGGGCGCGAGAGCACTGAAGCTTTC

clone size: -
J gene: TRBJ1-5
D gene: -
V gene: TRBV29-1
CDR3 protein: CSSLGNNQPQHF
CDR3 DNA: TGCAGCAGTTTAGGCAACAATCAGCCCCAGCATTTT

clone size: few
J gene: TRBJ2-2
D gene: TRBD1
V gene: TRBV7-8
CDR3 protein: CASSSRQVTFSDRLNTGELFF
CDR3 DNA: TGTGCCAGCAGCTCCCGGCAGGTGACTTTTTCGGACAGGTTAAACACCGGGGAGCTGTTTTTT

clone size: many
J gene: TRBJ1-5
D gene: -
V gene: TRBV6-2/TRBV6-3
CDR3 protein: CASRPYSNQPQHF
CDR3 DNA: TGTGCCAGCAGGCCATATAGCAATCAGCCCCAGCATTTT

clone size: many
J gene: TRBJ1-5
D gene: -
V gene: TRBV19
CDR3 protein: CASSIVGNQPQHF
CDR3 DNA: TGTGCCAGTAGTATTGTAGGCAATCAGCCCCAGCATTTT

clone size: -
J gene: TRBJ2-5
D gene: -
V gene: TRBV25-1
CDR3 protein: CASSARSGPGETQYF
CDR3 DNA: TGTGCCAGCAGTGCTAGATCCGGACCTGGGGAGACCCAGTACTTC

clone size: -
J gene: TRBJ2-7
D gene: -
V gene: TRBV7-2
CDR3 protein: CASSLYAARRDEQYF
CDR3 DNA: TGTGCCAGCAGTTTATATGCCGCCAGGCGGGACGAGCAGTACTTC

clone size: few
J gene: TRBJ2-7
D gene: TRBD2
V gene: TRBV7-2
CDR3 protein: CASSFSGTSGRLDEQYF
CDR3 DNA: TGTGCCAGCAGCTTCTCCGGGACTAGCGGGAGGCTCGACGAGCAGTACTTC

clone size: -
J gene: TRBJ1-2
D gene: TRBD1
V gene: TRBV7-8
CDR3 protein: CASSHTRDRGDPGYTF
CDR3 DNA: TGTGCCAGCAGCCACACAAGGGACAGGGGAGACCCTGGCTACACCTTC

clone size: few
J gene: TRBJ2-1
D gene: -
V gene: TRBV29-1
CDR3 protein: CSVVRGYNEQFF
CDR3 DNA: TGCAGCGTTGTGAGGGGTTACAATGAGCAGTTCTTC

clone size: few
J gene: TRBJ1-1
D gene: -
V gene: TRBV5-5
CDR3 protein: CASRRGVYPTEAFF
CDR3 DNA: TGTGCCAGCAGGCGTGGCGTATATCCGACTGAAGCTTTCTTT

clone size: many
J gene: TRBJ2-6
D gene: TRBD1
V gene: TRBV29-1
CDR3 protein: CSVDYRDRASGANVLTF
CDR3 DNA: TGCAGCGTTGATTATCGGGACAGGGCCTCTGGGGCCAACGTCCTGACTTTC

clone size: many
J gene: TRBJ1-1
D gene: -
V gene: TRBV2
CDR3 protein: CASSPDTGWAFF
CDR3 DNA: TGTGCCAGCAGTCCCGACACCGGTTGGGCTTTCTTT

clone size: -
J gene: TRBJ2-7
D gene: TRBD1
V gene: TRBV5-1
CDR3 protein: CASSLFAGGLYEQYF
CDR3 DNA: TGCGCCAGCAGCTTGTTCGCAGGGGGTTTATACGAGCAGTACTTC

clone size: few
J gene: TRBJ2-7
D gene: TRBD2
V gene: TRBV4-3
CDR3 protein: CASSQDASGGVYEQYF
CDR3 DNA: TGCGCCAGCAGCCAAGATGCTAGCGGGGGGGTGTACGAGCAGTACTTC

clone size: many
J gene: TRBJ1-4
D gene: -
V gene: TRBV7-9
CDR3 protein: CASSSTDQTNEKLFF
CDR3 DNA: TGTGCCAGCAGCTCGACTGACCAAACTAATGAAAAACTGTTTTTT

clone size: many
J gene: TRBJ2-6
D gene: -
V gene: TRBV5-6
CDR3 protein: CASRPAGANVLTF
CDR3 DNA: TGTGCCAGCAGACCGGCAGGGGCCAACGTCCTGACTTTC

clone size: few
J gene: TRBJ2-2
D gene: -
V gene: TRBV6-1
CDR3 protein: CASRNRANTGELFF
CDR3 DNA: TGTGCCAGCAGGAATCGTGCGAACACCGGGGAGCTGTTTTTT

clone size: -
J gene: TRBJ2-2
D gene: -
V gene: TRBV9
CDR3 protein: CASSVAEIFWDGNTGELFF
CDR3 DNA: TGTGCCAGCAGCGTAGCTGAAATCTTTTGGGACGGAAACACCGGGGAGCTGTTTTTT

clone size: -
J gene: TRBJ2-7
D gene: TRBD1
V gene: TRBV4-3
CDR3 protein: CASSQVGGRSYEQYF
CDR3 DNA: TGCGCCAGCAGCCAAGTAGGGGGCAGGTCCTACGAGCAGTACTTC

clone size: -
J gene: TRBJ1-2
D gene: TRBD1
V gene: TRBV25-1
CDR3 protein: CASSGQGNLGYGYTF
CDR3 DNA: TGTGCCAGCAGTGGACAGGGGAACCTAGGGTATGGCTACACCTTC

clone size: once
J gene: TRBJ1-1
D gene: -
V gene: TRBV10-3
CDR3 protein: CATLDSYEYPNSEAFF
CDR3 DNA: TGTGCCACCCTAGACAGCTACGAGTATCCGAACAGTGAAGCTTTCTTT

clone size: -
J gene: TRBJ2-5
D gene: TRBD2
V gene: TRBV15
CDR3 protein: CATSSASGGVETQYF
CDR3 DNA: TGTGCCACCAGCAGCGCCTCGGGAGGGGTAGAGACCCAGTACTTC

clone size: -
J gene: TRBJ2-7
D gene: -
V gene: TRBV20-1
CDR3 protein: CSVRDRQVPSYEQYF
CDR3 DNA: TGCAGTGTTAGAGATCGACAGGTACCTTCCTACGAGCAGTACTTC

clone size: many
J gene: TRBJ2-7
D gene: -
V gene: TRBV10-3
CDR3 protein: CAISAQQGGYEQYF
CDR3 DNA: TGTGCCATCAGTGCACAACAGGGGGGGTACGAGCAGTACTTC

clone size: few
J gene: TRBJ1-1
D gene: -
V gene: TRBV6-5
CDR3 protein: CASRRTGDGNTEAFF
CDR3 DNA: TGTGCCAGCAGAAGGACTGGGGACGGTAACACTGAAGCTTTCTTT

clone size: few
J gene: TRBJ1-3
D gene: -
V gene: TRBV29-1
CDR3 protein: CSVDAGSGNTIYF
CDR3 DNA: TGCAGCGTTGATGCGGGCTCTGGGAACACCATATATTTT

clone size: -
J gene: TRBJ2-5
D gene: -
V gene: TRBV24-1
CDR3 protein: CATWGETQYF
CDR3 DNA: TGTGCCACCTGGGGAGAGACCCAGTACTTC

clone size: many
J gene: TRBJ2-6
D gene: -
V gene: TRBV10-3
CDR3 protein: CAISESEDGANVLTF
CDR3 DNA: TGTGCCATCAGTGAGTCGGAAGACGGGGCCAACGTCCTGACTTTC

clone size: -
J gene: TRBJ2-1
D gene: TRBD2
V gene: TRBV29-1
CDR3 protein: CSVVGGSSYNEQFF
CDR3 DNA: TGCAGCGTTGTGGGCGGGAGCTCCTACAATGAGCAGTTCTTC

clone size: many
J gene: TRBJ1-3
D gene: -
V gene: TRBV6-5
CDR3 protein: CASRLRPGSGNTIYF
CDR3 DNA: TGTGCCAGCAGGTTACGCCCAGGGTCTGGAAACACCATATATTTT

clone size: -
J gene: TRBJ2-2
D gene: TRBD1
V gene: TRBV5-1
CDR3 protein: CASSPTGDFRELFF
CDR3 DNA: TGCGCCAGCAGCCCGACAGGGGATTTCAGGGAGCTGTTTTTT

clone size: few
J gene: TRBJ1-2
D gene: -
V gene: TRBV6-6
CDR3 protein: CASSYSPGSGGYTF
CDR3 DNA: TGTGCCAGCAGTTACTCACCGGGGTCCGGTGGCTACACCTTC

clone size: -
J gene: TRBJ2-5
D gene: -
V gene: TRBV6-5
CDR3 protein: CASHGTGLGAYQETQYF
CDR3 DNA: TGTGCCAGCCATGGAACAGGCCTTGGGGCATACCAAGAGACCCAGTACTTC